What follows describes a single T cell receptor (beta chain). The antigen it recognizes is unknown. Qualities for individual bases were not recorded, and no much larger clone is one base off. Donors formed part of the validation cohort, which comprised approximately 130 subjects and was distinct from the first cohort of roughly 600 subjects. These data come from a study of cytomegalovirus exposure and HLA in healthy donors (TCRdb year 2017). For the study in its entirety: The 550 to 750 repertoires of the first cohort and the 95 to 150 validation repertoires were produced on the same platform, according to a later analysis. High-throughput TCR immunosequencing, statistical association of individual TCRs with disease status, and machine learning were combined to predict cytomegalovirus infection status. A separate validation cohort of approximately 130 different subjects was used in addition to the 666-subject first cohort. The study aimed to test whether cataloging public T cell receptors could reveal signatures of past pathogen exposure.

Libraries were constructed by the immunoSEQ multiplex PCR assay. The source study handled its data this way. A statistical classification framework was built for diagnosing cytomegalovirus status from the catalog of TCR beta chain sequences. The table was pulled from immuneACCESS by TCRdb, which kept in-frame rearrangements only. Such tables lose some clones; where checked, under half of the loss comes from unresolved V genes, and the rest has no known cause. That table furnishes V, J and clone size, whereas the DNA furnished D and trimming. Recorded for this sample are 100,000 to 120,000 clones; about 92% of them occurred a single time. The ten largest clones represent 1.9% of the sample. Per the germline V gene, MGHRA is the CDR1 and YSYEKL is the CDR2. The junction shows trimming of 4 bases on V and 7 bases on J, and the gene matches do not reach 6 bases of it. From the cysteine through the phenylalanine, the CDR3 covers 14 amino acids. The sequence is cut down to CDR3 DNA, 42 bases in frame from base 1.

Here is what the overall study found, with its caveats: Most TCR sequences were observed very rarely across donors, whereas some public TCRs were present in many individuals. The study gave a list of 150 to 200 TCR beta chains associated with cytomegalovirus. Subsequent analysis determined that TCRs grouped into clusters in the first cohort also showed a tendency toward co-occurrence across the 130 or so validation repertoires, and 85% to 95% of cluster scores exceeded 0. In both the original and validation cohorts, the classifier was reported to diagnose cytomegalovirus status with high specificity and sensitivity. Three of the identified cytomegalovirus-associated TCR beta chains were confirmed in vitro to be specific for cytomegalovirus antigens. The authors suggested that the approach could potentially be extended to other disease states and immunological phenotypes. The validation cohort had no HLA typing available for a later analysis, so co-occurrence within that cohort was assessed over all 120 repertoires.

Sequences were obtained from PBMCs. The TCR was taken from a woman aged 18-29 years in good health and CMV-seronegative. The chain couples TRBV4-1 to TRBJ2-7, with 11 junctional bases fitting TRBD1. The CDR3 in this case is CASSPGQGAEEQYF. At the DNA level, the sequence is TGCGCCAGCAGCCCAGGACAGGGGGCGGAGGAGCAGTACTTC.